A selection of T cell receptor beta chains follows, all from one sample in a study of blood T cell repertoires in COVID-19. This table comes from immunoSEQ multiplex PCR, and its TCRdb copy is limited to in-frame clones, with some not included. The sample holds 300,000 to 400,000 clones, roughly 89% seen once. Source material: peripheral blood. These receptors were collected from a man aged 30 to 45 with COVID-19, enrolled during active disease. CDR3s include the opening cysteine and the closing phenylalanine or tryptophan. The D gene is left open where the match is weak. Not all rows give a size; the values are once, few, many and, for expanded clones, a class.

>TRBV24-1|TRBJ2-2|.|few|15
TGTGCCACCAGTGGTCCGACAGCTCCCACCGGGGAGCTGTTTTTT
CATSGPTAPTGELFF
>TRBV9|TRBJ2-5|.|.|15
TGTGCCAGCAGCGTAGGAGGGGTCGGAGGGGAGACCCAGTACTTC
CASSVGGVGGETQYF
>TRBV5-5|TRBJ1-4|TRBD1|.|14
TGTGCCAGCAGCCAGGGACAGGGTAATGAAAAACTGTTTTTT
CASSQGQGNEKLFF
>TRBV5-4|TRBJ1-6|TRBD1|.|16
TGTGCCAGCAGCTCTCTCCGGGACAGAGAGAATTCACCCCTCCACTTT
CASSSLRDRENSPLHF
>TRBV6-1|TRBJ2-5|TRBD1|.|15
TGTGCCAGCAGTGAACGGACAGGGGTCCGGGAGACTCAGTACTTC
CASSERTGVRETQYF
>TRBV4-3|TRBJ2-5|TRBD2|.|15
TGCGCCAGCAGTCGTACCGGGACTAGTTCAAAGACCCAGTACTTC
CASSRTGTSSKTQYF
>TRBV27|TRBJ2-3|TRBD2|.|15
TGTGCCAGCAGTCTCAGCGGGAGATACGGGGATACGCAGTATTTT
CASSLSGRYGDTQYF
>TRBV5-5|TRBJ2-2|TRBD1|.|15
TGTGCCAGCAGCGGCAGGGGGCGCCACACCGGGGAGCTGTTTTTT
CASSGRGRHTGELFF
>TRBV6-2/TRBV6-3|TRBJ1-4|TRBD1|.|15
TGTGCCAGCAGTCCGGGACAGGGTGGTAATGAAAAACTGTTTTTT
CASSPGQGGNEKLFF
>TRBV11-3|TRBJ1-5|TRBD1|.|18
TGTGCCAGCAGCAACCCCGGGACAGGGATCATTAGCAATCAGCCCCAGCATTTT
CASSNPGTGIISNQPQHF
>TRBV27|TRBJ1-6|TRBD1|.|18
TGTGCCAGCAGTTTAAGGACAGGGGACTCTTTGTATAATTCACCCCTCCACTTT
CASSLRTGDSLYNSPLHF
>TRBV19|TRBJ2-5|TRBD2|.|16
TGTGCCAGTTCCTCCCCGGGACTAGCGGGGAAAGAGACCCAGTACTTC
CASSSPGLAGKETQYF
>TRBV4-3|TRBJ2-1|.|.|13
TGCGCCAGCAGCCAAGGAGTGGAGGGTGAGCAGTTCTTC
CASSQGVEGEQFF
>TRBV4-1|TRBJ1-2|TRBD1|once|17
TGCGCCAGCAGCCAAGATAAATTGGACAGGGGAATTTATGGCTACACCTTC
CASSQDKLDRGIYGYTF
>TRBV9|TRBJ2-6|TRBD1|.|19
TGTGCCAGCAGCCACGGATCCGGGACAGGGATCTCTGGGGCCAACGTCCTGACTTTC
CASSHGSGTGISGANVLTF
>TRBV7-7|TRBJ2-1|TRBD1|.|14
TGTGCCAGCAGCTTACAGGGACAGAACAATGAGCAGTTCTTC
CASSLQGQNNEQFF
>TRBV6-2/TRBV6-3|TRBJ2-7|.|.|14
TGTGCCAGCAGCCGCCCTGGAGGTGCCTACGAGCAGTACTTC
CASSRPGGAYEQYF
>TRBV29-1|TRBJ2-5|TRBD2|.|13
TGCAGCCTGAGCGGGGGGGTTAAAGAGACCCAGTACTTC
CSLSGGVKETQYF
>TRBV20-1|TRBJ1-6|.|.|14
TGCAGTGCTAGTAGGGGGGGGGAGGGCTCACCCCTCCACTTT
CSASRGGEGSPLHF
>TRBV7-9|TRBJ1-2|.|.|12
TGTGCCAGCAGCTTAGTGGGAGTAGGGTACACCTTC
CASSLVGVGYTF
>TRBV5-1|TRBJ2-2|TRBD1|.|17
TGCGCCAGCAGCCTTACCCCGGGACAGCTAAACACCGGGGAGCTGTTTTTT
CASSLTPGQLNTGELFF
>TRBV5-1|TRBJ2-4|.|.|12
TGCGCCAAGAAGACACTCTATGACATTCAGTACTTC
CAKKTLYDIQYF
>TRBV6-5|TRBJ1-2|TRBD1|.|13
TGTGCCAGCAGGTGGGGACAGAACTATGGCTACACCTTC
CASRWGQNYGYTF
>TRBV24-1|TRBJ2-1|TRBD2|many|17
TGTGCCACCAGTGATTTGCCCCGCCCTAGCGGGTCGCATGAGCAGTTCTTC
CATSDLPRPSGSHEQFF
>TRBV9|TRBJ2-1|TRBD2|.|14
TGTGCCAGCAGCGTTAGCGGGGGGGCTGATGAGCAGTTCTTC
CASSVSGGADEQFF
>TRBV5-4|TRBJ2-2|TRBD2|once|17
TGTGCCAGCAGGGAGGGACTAGCGGGGTGGAGCACCGGGGAGCTGTTTTTT
CASREGLAGWSTGELFF